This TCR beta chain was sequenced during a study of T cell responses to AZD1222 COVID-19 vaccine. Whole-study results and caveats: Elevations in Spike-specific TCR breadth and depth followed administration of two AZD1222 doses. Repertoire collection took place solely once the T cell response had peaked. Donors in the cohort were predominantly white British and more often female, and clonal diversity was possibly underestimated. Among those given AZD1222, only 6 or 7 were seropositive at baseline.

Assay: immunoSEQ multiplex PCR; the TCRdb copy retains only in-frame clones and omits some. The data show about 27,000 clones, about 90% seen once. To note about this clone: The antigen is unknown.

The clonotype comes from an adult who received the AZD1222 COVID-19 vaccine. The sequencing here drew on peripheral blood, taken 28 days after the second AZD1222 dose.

CDR3 in DNA: TGTGCCAGCAGATCAGGGGGCACTGAAGCTTTCTTT. Its translation: CASRSGGTEAFF. V and J are TRBV28 and TRBJ1-1; 7 positions agree with TRBD1. The germline gives CDR1 MDHEN, CDR2 SYDVKM. With 6 bases clipped from V and 4 bases from J, the junction kept 2 bases outside the gene matches. The CDR3 sequence is 12 residues long.